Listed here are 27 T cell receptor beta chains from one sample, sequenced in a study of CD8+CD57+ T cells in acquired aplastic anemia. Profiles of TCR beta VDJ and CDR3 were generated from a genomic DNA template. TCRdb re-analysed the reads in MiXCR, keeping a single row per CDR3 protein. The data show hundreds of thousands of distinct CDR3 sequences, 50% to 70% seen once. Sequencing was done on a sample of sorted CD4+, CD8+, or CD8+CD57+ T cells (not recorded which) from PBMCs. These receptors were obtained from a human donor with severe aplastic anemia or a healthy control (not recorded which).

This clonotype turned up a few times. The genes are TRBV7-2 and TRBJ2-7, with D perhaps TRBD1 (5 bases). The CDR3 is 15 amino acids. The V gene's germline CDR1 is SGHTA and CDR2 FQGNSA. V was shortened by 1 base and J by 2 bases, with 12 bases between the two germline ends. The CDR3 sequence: CASSLGTGGPYEQYF. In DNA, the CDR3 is TGTGCCAGCAGCTTAGGCACAGGCGGCCCCTACGAGCAGTACTTC.

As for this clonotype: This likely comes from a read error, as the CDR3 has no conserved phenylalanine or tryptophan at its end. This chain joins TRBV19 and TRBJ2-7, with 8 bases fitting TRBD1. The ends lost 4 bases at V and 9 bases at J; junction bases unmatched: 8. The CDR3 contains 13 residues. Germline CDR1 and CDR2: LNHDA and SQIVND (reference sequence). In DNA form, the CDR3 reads TGTGCCAGTAGTACAAGGAGAGGACAGGGGCAGTACCTC. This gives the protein CASSTRRGQGQYL.

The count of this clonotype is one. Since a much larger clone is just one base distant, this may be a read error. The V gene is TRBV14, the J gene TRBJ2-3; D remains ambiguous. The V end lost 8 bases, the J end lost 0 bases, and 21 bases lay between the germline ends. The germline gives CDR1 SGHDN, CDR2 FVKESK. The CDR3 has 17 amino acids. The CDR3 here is CASGSTGLGTSTDTQYF. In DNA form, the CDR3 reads TGTGCCAGCGGCTCCACTGGGCTAGGAACTAGCACAGATACGCAGTATTTT. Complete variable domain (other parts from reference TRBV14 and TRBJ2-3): EAGVTQFPSHSVIEKGQTVTLRCDPISGHDNLYWYRRVMGKEIKFLLHFVKESKQDESGMPNNRFLAERTGGTYSTLKVQPAELEDSGVYFCASGSTGLGTSTDTQYFGPGTRLTVL.

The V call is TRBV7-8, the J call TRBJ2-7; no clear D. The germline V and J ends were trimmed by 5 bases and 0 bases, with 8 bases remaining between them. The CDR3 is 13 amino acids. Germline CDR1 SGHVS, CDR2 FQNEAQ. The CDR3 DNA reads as TGTGCCAGCAGCGTGTACAACTCCTACGAGCAGTACTTC. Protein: CASSVYNSYEQYF.

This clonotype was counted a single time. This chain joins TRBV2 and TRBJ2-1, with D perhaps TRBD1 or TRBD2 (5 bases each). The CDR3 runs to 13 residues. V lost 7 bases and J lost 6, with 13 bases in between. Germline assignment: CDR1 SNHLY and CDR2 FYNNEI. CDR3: CASTDQGVNEQFF. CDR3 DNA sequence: TGTGCCAGCACCGACCAGGGAGTCAATGAGCAGTTCTTC. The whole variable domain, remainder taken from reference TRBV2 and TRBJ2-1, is EPEVTQTPSHQVTQMGQEVILRCVPISNHLYFYWYRQILGQKVEFLVSFYNNEISEKSEIFDDQFSVERPDGSNFTLKIRSTKLEDSAMYFCASTDQGVNEQFFGPGTRLTVL.

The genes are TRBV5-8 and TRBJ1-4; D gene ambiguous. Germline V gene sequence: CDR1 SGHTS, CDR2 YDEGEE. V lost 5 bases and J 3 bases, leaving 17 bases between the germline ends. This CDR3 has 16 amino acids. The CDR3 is CASSSRTLWANEKLFF. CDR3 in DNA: TGTGCCAGCAGTTCTCGGACGCTCTGGGCTAATGAAAAACTGTTTTTT.

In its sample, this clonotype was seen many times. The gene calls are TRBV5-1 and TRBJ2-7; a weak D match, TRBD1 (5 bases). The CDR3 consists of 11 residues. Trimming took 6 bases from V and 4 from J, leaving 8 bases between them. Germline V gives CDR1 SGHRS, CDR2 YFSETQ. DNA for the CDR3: TGCGCCAGCAAGGGGTCATACGAGCAGTACTTC. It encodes CASKGSYEQYF.

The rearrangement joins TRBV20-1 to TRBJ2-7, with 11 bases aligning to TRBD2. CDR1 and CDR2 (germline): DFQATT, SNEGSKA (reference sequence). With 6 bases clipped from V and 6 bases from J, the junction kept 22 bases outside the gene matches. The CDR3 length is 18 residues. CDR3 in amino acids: CSASSLLTSGGVQVEQYF. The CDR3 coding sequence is TGCAGTGCCAGCAGCCTCCTAACTAGCGGGGGAGTTCAGGTCGAGCAGTACTTC.

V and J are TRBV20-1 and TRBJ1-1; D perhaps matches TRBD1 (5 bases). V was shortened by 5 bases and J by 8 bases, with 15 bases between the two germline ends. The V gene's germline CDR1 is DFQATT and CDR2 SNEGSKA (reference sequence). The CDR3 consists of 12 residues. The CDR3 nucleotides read TGCAGTGCTGTCGGGCACGGGGGGGAAGCTTTCTTT. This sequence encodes CSAVGHGGEAFF.

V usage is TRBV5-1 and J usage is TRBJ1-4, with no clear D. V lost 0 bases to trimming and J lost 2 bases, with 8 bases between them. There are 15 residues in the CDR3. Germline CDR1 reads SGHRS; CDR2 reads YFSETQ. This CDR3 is CASSLVASTNEKLFF. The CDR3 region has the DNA TGCGCCAGCAGCTTGGTGGCCAGCACTAATGAAAAACTGTTTTTT. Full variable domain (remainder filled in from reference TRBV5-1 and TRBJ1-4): KAGVTQTPRYLIKTRGQQVTLSCSPISGHRSVSWYQQTPGQGLQFLFEYFSETQRNKGNFPGRFSGRQFSNSRSEMNVSTLELGDSALYLCASSLVASTNEKLFFGSGTQLSVL.

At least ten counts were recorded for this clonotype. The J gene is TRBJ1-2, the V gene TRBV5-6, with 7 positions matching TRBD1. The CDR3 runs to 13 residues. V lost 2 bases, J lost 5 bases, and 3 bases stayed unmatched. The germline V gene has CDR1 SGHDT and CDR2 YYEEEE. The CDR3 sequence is CASSFTGVYGYTF. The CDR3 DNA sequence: TGTGCCAGCAGCTTCACAGGGGTATATGGCTACACCTTC. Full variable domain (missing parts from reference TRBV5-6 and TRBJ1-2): DAGVTQSPTHLIKTRGQQVTLRCSPKSGHDTVSWYQQALGQGPQFIFQYYEEEERQRGNFPDRFSGHQFPNYSSELNVNALLLGDSALYLCASSFTGVYGYTFGSGTRLTVV.

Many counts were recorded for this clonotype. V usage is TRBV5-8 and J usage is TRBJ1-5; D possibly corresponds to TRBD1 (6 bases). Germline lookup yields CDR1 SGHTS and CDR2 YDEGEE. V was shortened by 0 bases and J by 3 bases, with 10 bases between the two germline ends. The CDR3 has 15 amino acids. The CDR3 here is CASSLAGGLNQPQHF. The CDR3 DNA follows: TGTGCCAGCAGCTTGGCCGGGGGGCTCAATCAGCCCCAGCATTTT.

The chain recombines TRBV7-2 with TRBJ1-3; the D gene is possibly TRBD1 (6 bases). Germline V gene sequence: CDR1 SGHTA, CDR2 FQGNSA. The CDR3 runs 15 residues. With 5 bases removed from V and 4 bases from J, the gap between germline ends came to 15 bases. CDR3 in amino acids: CASSRSRTEGNTIYF. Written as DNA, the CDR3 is TGTGCCAGCAGCAGAAGCCGGACAGAGGGAAACACCATATATTTT.

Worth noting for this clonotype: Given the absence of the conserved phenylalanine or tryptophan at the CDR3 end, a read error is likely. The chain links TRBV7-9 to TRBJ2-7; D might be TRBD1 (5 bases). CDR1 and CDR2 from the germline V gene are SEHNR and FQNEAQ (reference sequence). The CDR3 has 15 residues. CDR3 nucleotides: TGTGCCAGCAGCGCGAGAGACAGTAATACCTACGGGCAGTACTCC. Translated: CASSARDSNTYGQYS.

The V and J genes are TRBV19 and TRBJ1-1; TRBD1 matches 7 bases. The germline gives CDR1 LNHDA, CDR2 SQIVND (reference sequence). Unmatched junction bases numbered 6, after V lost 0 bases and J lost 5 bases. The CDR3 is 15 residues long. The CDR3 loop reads CASSIDPTGRTEAFF. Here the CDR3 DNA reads TGTGCCAGTAGTATAGACCCGACAGGGAGGACTGAAGCTTTCTTT.

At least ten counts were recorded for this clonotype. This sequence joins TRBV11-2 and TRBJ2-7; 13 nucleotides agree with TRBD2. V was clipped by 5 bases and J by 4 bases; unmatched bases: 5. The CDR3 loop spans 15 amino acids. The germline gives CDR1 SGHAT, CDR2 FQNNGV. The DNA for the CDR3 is TGTGCCAGCAGCCCTGGGACTAGCGGGGATTACGAGCAGTACTTC. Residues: CASSPGTSGDYEQYF. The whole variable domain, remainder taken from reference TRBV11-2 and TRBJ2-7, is EAGVAQSPRYKIIEKRQSVAFWCNPISGHATLYWYQQILGQGPKLLIQFQNNGVVDDSQLPKDRFSAERLKGVDSTLKIQPAKLEDSAVYLCASSPGTSGDYEQYFGPGTRLTVT.

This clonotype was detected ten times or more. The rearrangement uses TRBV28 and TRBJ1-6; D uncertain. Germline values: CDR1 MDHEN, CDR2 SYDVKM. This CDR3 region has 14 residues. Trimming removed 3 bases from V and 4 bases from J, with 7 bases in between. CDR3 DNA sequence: TGTGCCAGCAGTTTGCGGGATTATAATTCACCCCTCCACTTT. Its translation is CASSLRDYNSPLHF.

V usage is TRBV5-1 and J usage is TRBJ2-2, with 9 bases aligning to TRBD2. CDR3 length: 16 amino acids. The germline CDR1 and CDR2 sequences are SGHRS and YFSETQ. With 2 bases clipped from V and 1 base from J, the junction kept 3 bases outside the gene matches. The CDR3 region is CASSFGLAWNTGELFF. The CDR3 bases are TGCGCCAGCAGCTTTGGACTAGCGTGGAACACCGGGGAGCTGTTTTTT.

CDR3: CASREGGRAFFQFF. CDR3 coding DNA: TGCGCCAGCAGAGAGGGCGGGAGGGCTTTTTTTCAGTTCTTC. This chain uses TRBV10-2 with TRBJ2-1, with TRBD2 matching 9 bases. CDR3 length: 14 amino acids. Germline CDR1 WSHSY, CDR2 SAAADI. J was trimmed by 13 bases and V by 6 bases; bases with no gene match: 13.

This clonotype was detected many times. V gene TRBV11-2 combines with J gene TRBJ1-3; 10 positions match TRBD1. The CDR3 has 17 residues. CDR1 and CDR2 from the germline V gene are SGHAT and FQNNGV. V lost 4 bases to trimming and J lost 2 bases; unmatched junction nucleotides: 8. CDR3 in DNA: TGTGCCAGCAGCTGGGCCGGGACAGGGGTTACTGGAAACACCATATATTTT. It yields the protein CASSWAGTGVTGNTIYF.

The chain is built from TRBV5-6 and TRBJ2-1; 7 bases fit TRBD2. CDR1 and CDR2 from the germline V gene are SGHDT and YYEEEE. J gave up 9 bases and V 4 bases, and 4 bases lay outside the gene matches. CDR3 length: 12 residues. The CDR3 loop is CASSGGGSEQFF. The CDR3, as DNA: TGTGCCAGCAGCGGGGGAGGGAGTGAGCAGTTCTTC.

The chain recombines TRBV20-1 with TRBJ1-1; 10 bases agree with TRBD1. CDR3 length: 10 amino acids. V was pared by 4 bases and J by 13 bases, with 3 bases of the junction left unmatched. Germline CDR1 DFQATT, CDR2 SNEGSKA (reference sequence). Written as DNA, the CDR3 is TGCAGTGCTACGAGGACAGGGGGTTTCTTT. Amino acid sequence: CSATRTGGFF.

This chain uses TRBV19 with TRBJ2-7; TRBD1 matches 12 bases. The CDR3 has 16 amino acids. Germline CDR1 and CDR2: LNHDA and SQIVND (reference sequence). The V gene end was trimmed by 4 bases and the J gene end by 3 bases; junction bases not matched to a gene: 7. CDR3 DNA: TGTGCCAGTAGTACCACGGGACAGGGGGCCCTCTACGAGCAGTACTTC. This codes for CASSTTGQGALYEQYF.

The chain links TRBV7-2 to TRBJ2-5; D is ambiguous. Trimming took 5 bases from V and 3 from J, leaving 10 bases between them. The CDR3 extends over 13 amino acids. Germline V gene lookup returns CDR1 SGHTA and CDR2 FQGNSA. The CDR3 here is CASSLRLEETQYF. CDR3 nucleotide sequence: TGTGCCAGCAGCCTTCGTCTAGAAGAGACCCAGTACTTC.

The chain's CDR3 is CSAMNRDRGNYGYTF. As DNA, the CDR3 is TGCAGTGCTATGAACCGGGACAGGGGAAACTATGGCTACACCTTC. The chain links TRBV20-1 to TRBJ1-2, with TRBD1 matching 10 bases. Germline CDR1 reads DFQATT; CDR2 reads SNEGSKA (reference sequence). Unmatched junction bases numbered 7, after V lost 4 bases and J lost 2 bases. This CDR3 contains 15 residues.

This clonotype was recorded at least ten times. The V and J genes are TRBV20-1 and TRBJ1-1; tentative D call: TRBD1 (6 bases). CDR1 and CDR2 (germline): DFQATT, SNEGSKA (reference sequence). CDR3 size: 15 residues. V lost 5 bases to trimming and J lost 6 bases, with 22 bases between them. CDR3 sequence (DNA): TGCAGTGCTGGCCTTAGTTACAGGGCTAACGCTGAAGCTTTCTTT. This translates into CSAGLSYRANAEAFF.

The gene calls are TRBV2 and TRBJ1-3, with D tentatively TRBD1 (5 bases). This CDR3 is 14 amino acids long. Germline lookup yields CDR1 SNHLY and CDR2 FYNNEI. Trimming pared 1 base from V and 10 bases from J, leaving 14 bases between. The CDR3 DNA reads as TGTGCCAGCAGTGAAGGCTTGGGGCTCTCGACCATATATTTT. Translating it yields CASSEGLGLSTIYF.